The entry below gives a single T cell receptor beta chain sequence along with its context. Its target is not known. This sample was taken from a study of T-cell memory formation after mild COVID-19. Study context: TCR clusters mostly belonged to single donors. Broader study findings: Pre-infection memory held some responding clones, suggesting pre-existing cross-reactive T cells responded. Balance between CD4 and CD8 was seen in clones contracting day 15 to 85, and a CD4+ lean was seen in later expanders.

Germline V CDR1 and CDR2: SGHRS, YFSETQ. The CDR3 contains 13 residues. The V gene end was trimmed by 4 bases and the J gene end by 3 bases; junction bases not matched to a gene: 4. TCRdb analysed the 5' RACE reads with MiXCR anew, one entry per CDR3 protein. The sample gives hundreds of thousands of distinct CDR3 sequences, approximately 8% of which show up once; less than 25% is in the top ten. This sequence joins TRBV5-1 and TRBJ2-7; the match to TRBD2 covers 7 bases. The sample consisted of PBMCs or a T cell subset sorted from them (not recorded which). The source is a man younger than 35 who had mild COVID-19 (a few samples of this study predate the infection). Cell type and time point are not known. CDR3 residues: CASSPGGIYEQYF. In nucleotides, the CDR3 is TGCGCCAGCAGCCCCGGGGGGATCTACGAGCAGTACTTC.